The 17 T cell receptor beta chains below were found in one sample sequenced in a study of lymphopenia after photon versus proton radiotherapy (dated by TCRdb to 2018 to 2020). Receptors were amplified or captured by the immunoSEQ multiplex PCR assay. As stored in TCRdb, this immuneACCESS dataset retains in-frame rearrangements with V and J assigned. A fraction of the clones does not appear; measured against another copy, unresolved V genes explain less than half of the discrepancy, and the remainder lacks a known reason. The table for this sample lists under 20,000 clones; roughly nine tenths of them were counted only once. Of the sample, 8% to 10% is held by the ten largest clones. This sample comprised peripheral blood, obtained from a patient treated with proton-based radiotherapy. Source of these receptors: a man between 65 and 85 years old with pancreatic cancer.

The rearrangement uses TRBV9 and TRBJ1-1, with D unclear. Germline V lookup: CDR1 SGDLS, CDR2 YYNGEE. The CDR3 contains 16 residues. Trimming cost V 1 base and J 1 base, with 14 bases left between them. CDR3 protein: CASSVPIGRKNTEAFF. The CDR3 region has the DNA TGTGCCAGCAGCGTACCCATCGGTAGGAAGAACACTGAAGCTTTCTTT.

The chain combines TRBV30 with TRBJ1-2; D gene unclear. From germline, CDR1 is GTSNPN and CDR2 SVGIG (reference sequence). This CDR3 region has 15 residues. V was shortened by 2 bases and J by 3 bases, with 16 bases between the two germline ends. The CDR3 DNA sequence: TGTGCCTGGAGTTTAGGTGGGGTAGGGTACTATGGCTACACCTTC. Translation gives CAWSLGGVGYYGYTF.

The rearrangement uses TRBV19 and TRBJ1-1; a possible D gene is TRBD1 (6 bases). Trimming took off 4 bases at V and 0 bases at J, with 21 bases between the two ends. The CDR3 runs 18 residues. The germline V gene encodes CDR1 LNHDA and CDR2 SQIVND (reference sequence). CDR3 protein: CASSTPGRRRGMNTEAFF. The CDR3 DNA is TGTGCCAGTAGTACCCCAGGGCGGCGCAGGGGTATGAACACTGAAGCTTTCTTT.

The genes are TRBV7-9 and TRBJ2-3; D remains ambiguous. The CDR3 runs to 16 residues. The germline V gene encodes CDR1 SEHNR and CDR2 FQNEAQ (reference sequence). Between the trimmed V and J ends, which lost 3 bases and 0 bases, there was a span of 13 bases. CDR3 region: CASSFRGFTSTDTQYF. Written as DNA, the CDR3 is TGTGCCAGCAGCTTTAGAGGTTTCACTAGCACAGATACGCAGTATTTT.

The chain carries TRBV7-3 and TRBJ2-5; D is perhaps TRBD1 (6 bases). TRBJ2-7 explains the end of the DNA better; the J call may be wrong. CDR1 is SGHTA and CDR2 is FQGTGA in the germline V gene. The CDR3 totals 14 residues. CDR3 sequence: CASSLNAGENEQYF. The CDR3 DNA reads TGTGCCAGCAGCTTAAATGCAGGGGAGAACGAGCAGTACTTC.

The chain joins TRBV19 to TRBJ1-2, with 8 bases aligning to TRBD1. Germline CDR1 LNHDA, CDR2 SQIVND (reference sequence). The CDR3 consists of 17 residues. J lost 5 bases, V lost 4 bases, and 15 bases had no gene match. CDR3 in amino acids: CASSNISPVTGAYGYTF. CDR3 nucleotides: TGTGCCAGTAGTAATATAAGTCCCGTGACAGGGGCATATGGCTACACCTTC.

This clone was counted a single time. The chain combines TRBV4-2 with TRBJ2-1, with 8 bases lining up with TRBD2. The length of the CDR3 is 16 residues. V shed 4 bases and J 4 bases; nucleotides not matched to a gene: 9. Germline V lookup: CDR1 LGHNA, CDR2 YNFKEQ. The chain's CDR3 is CASSLLLTSDYNEQFF. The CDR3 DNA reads TGTGCCAGCAGCCTCCTCTTGACTAGCGATTACAATGAGCAGTTCTTC.

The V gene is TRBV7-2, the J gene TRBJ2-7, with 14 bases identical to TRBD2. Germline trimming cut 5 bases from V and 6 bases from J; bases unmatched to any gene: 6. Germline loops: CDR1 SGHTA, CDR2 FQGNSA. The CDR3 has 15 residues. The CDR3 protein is CASSQRLAGGLEQYF. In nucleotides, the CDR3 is TGTGCCAGCAGCCAACGACTAGCGGGAGGGCTCGAGCAGTACTTC.

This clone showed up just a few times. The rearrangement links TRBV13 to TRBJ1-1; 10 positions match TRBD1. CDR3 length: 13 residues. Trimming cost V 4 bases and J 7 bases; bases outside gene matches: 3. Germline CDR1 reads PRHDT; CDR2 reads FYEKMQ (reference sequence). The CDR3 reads CASSSGQGFEAFF. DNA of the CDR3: TGTGCCAGCAGCTCGGGACAGGGGTTTGAAGCTTTCTTT.

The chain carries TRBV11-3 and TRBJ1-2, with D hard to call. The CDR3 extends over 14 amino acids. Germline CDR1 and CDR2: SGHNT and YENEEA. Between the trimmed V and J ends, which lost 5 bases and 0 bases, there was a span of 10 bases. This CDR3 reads CASSPDGPNYGYTF. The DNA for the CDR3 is TGTGCCAGCAGCCCTGACGGCCCTAACTATGGCTACACCTTC. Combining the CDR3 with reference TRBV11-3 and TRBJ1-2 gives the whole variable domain EAGVVQSPRYKIIEKKQPVAFWCNPISGHNTLYWYLQNLGQGPELLIRYENEEAVDDSQLPKDRFSAERLKGVDSTLKIQPAELGDSAVYLCASSPDGPNYGYTFGSGTRLTVV.

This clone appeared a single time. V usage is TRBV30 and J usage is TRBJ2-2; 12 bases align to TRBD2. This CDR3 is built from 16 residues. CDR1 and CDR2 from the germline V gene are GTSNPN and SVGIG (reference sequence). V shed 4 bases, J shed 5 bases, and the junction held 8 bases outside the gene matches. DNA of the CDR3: TGTGCCTGGACCCGAGGTGGGACTAGCGGGACCGGGGAGCTGTTTTTT. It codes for CAWTRGGTSGTGELFF.

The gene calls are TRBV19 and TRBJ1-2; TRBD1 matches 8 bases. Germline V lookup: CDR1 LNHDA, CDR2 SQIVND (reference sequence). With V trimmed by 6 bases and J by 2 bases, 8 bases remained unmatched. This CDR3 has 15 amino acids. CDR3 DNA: TGTGCCAGTAGACCGGGACAGGCTGCCAACTATGGCTACACCTTC. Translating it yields CASRPGQAANYGYTF.

CDR3 in DNA: TGTGCCAGCAGTGAAGCGGGGGACATAACCTACGAGCAGTACTTC. It specifies CASSEAGDITYEQYF. The chain recombines TRBV2 with TRBJ2-7; a possible D gene is TRBD1 (6 bases). Trimming removed 0 bases from V and 2 bases from J, with 11 bases in between. The CDR3 has 15 amino acids. Germline CDR1 SNHLY, CDR2 FYNNEI.

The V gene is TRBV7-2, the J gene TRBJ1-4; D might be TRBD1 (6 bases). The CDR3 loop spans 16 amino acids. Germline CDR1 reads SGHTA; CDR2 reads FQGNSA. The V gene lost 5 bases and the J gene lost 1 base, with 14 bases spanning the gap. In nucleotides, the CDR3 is TGTGCCAGCAGCCGCCGAGGGGGAGTAACTAATGAAAAACTGTTTTTT. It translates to CASSRRGGVTNEKLFF.

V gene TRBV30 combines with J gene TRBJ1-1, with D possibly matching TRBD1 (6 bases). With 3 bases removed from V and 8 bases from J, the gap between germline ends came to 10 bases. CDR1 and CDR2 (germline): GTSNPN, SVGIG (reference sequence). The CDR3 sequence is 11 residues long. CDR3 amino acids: CAWSQDSEAFF. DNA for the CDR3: TGTGCCTGGAGCCAGGACAGCGAAGCTTTCTTT.

CDR3 bases: TGTGCCAGCAGCGTAGAAGGGGGGAAGGGAACTAATGAAAAACTGTTTTTT. Translated, it gives CASSVEGGKGTNEKLFF. This sequence joins TRBV9 and TRBJ1-4, with D tentatively TRBD1 (6 bases). The V and J ends lost 0 bases and 1 base respectively, with 13 bases between them. CDR1 and CDR2 from the germline V gene are SGDLS and YYNGEE. CDR3 length: 17 amino acids.

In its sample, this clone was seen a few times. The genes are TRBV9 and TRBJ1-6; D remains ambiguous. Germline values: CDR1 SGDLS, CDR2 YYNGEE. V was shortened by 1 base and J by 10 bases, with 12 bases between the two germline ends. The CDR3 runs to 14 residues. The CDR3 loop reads CASSVSSGFSPLHF. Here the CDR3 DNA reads TGTGCCAGCAGCGTAAGTTCTGGGTTCTCACCCCTCCACTTT.